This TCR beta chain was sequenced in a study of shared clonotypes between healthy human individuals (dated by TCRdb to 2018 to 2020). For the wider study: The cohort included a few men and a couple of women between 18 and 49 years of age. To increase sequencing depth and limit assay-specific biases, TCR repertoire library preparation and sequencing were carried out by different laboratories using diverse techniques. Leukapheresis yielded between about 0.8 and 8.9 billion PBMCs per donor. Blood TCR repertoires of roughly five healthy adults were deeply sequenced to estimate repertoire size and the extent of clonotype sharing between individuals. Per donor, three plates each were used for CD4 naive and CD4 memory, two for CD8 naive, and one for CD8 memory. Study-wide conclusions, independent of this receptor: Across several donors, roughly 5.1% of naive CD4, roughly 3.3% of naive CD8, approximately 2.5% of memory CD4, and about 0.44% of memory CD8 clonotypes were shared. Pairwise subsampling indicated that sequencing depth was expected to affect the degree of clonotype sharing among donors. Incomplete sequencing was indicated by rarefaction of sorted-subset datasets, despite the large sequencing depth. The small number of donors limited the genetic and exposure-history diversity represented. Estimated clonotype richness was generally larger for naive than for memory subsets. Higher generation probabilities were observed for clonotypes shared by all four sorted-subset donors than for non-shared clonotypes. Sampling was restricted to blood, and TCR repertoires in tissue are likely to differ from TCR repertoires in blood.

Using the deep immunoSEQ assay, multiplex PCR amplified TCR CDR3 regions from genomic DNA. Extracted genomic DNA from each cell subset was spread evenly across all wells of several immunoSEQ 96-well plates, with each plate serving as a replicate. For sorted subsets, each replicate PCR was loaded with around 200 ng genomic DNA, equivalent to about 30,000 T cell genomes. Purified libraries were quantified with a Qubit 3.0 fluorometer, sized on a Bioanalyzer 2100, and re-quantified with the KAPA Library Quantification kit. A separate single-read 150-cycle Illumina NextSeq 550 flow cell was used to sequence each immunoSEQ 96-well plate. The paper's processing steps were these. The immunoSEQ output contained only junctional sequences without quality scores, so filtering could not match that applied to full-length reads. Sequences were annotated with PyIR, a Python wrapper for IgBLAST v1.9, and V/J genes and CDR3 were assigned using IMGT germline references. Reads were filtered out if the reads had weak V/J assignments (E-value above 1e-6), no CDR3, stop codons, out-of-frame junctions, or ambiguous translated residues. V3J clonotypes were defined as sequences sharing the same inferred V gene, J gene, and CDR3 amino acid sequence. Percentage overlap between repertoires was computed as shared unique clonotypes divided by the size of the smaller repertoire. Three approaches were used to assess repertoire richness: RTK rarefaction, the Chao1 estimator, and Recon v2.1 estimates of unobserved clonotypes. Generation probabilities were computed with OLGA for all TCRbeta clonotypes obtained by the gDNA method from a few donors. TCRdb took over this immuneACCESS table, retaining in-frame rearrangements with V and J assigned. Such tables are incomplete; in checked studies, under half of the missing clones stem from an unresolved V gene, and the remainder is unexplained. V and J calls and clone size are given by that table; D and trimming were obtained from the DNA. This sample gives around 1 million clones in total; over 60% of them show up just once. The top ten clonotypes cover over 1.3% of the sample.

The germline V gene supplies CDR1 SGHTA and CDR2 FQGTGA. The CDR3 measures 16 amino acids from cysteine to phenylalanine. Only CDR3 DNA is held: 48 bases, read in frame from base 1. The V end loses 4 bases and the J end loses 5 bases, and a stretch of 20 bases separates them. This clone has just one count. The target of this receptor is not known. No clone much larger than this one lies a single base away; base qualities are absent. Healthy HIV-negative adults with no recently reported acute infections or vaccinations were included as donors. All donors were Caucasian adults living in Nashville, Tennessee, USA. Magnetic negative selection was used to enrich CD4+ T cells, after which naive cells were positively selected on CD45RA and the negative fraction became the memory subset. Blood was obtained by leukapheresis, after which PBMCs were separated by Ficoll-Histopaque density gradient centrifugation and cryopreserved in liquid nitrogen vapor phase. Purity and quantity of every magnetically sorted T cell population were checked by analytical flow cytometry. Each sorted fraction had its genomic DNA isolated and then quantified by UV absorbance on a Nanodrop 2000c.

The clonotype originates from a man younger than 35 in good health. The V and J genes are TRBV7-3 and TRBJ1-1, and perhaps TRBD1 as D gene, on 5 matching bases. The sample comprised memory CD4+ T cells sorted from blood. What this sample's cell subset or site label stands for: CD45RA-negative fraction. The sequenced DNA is TGTGCCAGCAGCTCGGATACGAGCGGGCGGGGGACTGAAGCTTTCTTT. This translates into CASSSDTSGRGTEAFF.